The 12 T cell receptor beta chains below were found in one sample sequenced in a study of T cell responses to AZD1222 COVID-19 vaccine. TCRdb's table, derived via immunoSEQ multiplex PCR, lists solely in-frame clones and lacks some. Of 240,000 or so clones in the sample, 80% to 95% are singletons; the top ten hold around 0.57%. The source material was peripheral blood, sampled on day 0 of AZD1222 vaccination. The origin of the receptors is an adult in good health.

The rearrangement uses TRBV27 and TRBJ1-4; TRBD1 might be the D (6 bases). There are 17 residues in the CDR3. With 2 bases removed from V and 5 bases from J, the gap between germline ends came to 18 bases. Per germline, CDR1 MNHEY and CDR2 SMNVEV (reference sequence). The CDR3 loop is CASSLLPPRGKNEKLFF. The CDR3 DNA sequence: TGTGCCAGCAGTTTACTTCCGCCTAGGGGGAAGAATGAAAAACTGTTTTTT.

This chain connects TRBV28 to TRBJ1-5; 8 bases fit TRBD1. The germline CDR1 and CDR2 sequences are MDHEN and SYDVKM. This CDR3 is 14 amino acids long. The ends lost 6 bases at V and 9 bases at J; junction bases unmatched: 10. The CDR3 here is CASSQRTGLRPQHF. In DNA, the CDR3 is TGTGCCAGCAGCCAACGGACAGGGTTGAGGCCCCAGCATTTT. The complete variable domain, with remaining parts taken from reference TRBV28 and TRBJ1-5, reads DVKVTQSSRYLVKRTGEKVFLECVQDMDHENMFWYRQDPGLGLRLIYFSYDVKMKEKGDIPEGYSVSREKKERFSLILESASTNQTSMYLCASSQRTGLRPQHFGDGTRLSIL.

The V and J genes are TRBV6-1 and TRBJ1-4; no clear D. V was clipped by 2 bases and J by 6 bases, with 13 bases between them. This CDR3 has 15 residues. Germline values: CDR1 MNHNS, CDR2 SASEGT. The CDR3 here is CASSELARVYEKLFF. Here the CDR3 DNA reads TGTGCCAGCAGTGAACTGGCAAGGGTCTATGAAAAACTGTTTTTT.

The CDR3, as DNA: TGTGCCAGCAGCCATGTTATCGCTGGGAACAATGAGCAGTTCTTC. Translation: CASSHVIAGNNEQFF. This chain uses TRBV7-9 with TRBJ2-1, with D hard to call. Germline CDR1 and CDR2: SEHNR and FQNEAQ (reference sequence). The germline V and J ends were trimmed by 5 bases and 5 bases, with 16 bases remaining between them. The CDR3 spans 15 residues.

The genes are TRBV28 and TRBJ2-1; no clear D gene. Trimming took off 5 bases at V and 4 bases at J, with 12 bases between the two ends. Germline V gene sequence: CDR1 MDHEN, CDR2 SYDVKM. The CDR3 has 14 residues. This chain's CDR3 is CASSPRTRYNEQFF. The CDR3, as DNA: TGTGCCAGCAGTCCCCGAACCAGATACAATGAGCAGTTCTTC.

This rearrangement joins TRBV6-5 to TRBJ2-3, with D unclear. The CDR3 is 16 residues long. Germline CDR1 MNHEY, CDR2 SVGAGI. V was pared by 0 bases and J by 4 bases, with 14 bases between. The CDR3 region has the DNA TGTGCCAGCAGTTACTCGAAGGCCTTGCCCCCAGATACGCAGTATTTT. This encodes CASSYSKALPPDTQYF.

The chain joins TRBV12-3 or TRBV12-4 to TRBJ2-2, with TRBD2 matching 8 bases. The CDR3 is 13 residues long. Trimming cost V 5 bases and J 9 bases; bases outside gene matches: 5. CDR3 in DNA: TGTGCCAGCAGTGCAGGACTAGCATGGGAGCTGTTTTTT. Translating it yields CASSAGLAWELFF.

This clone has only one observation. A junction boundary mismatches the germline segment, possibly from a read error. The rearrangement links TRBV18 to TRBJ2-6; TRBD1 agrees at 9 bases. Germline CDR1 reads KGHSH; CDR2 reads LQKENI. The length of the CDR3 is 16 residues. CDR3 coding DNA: TGTGCCAGCTCCCCACAGGGGGCGCAAGGGGCCAACGTCCTGACTTTC. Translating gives CASSPQGAQGANVLTF.

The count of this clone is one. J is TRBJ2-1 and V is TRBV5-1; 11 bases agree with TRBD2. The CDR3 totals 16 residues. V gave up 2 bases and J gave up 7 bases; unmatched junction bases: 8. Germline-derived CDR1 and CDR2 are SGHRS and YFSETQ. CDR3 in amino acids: CASSLLTSGMGNEQFF. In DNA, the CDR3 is TGCGCCAGCAGCTTATTGACTAGCGGGATGGGGAATGAGCAGTTCTTC.

CDR3 bases: TGTGCCAGCAGCTTAGGGACAGCCTATGAAGCTTTCTTT. As protein: CASSLGTAYEAFF. This chain links TRBV11-2 with TRBJ1-1; D possibly corresponds to TRBD1 (6 bases). Germline V gives CDR1 SGHAT, CDR2 FQNNGV. Trimming cost V 1 base and J 7 bases, with 10 bases left between them. This CDR3 comprises 13 residues. Full variable domain (remainder filled in from reference TRBV11-2 and TRBJ1-1): EAGVAQSPRYKIIEKRQSVAFWCNPISGHATLYWYQQILGQGPKLLIQFQNNGVVDDSQLPKDRFSAERLKGVDSTLKIQPAKLEDSAVYLCASSLGTAYEAFFGQGTRLTVV.

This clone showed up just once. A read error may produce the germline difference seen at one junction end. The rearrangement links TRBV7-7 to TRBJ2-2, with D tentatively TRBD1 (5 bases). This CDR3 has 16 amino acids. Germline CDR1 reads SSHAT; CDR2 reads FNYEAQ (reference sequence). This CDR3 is CASSVGQIANTGELFF. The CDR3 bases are TGTGCTAGCAGCGTGGGGCAGATCGCGAACACCGGGGAGCTGTTTTTT.

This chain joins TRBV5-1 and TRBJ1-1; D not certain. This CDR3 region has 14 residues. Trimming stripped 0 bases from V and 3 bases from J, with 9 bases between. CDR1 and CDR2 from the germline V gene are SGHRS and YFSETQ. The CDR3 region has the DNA TGCGCCAGCAGCTTGGATCAGGTCTACACTGAAGCTTTCTTT. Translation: CASSLDQVYTEAFF.